This TCR beta chain was sequenced for a study of cytomegalovirus exposure and HLA in healthy donors. Overall study findings and caveats: Most TCR sequences were seen very rarely across donors, but some public TCRs occurred in many.

About this clone itself: Its antigen is unknown.

This PCR relied on a set of 60 Vbeta primers and 13 Jbeta primers. In the original analysis: As a later analysis found, there were 78 million or so unique TCR beta chains, of which around 9.9 million were shared. Sequencing used immunoSEQ multiplex PCR; TCRdb keeps in-frame clones, though not all of them. Clone size and V and J calls were adopted from that table, with D and trimming inferred from the DNA. Of more than 80,000 clones in the sample, around 80% were seen once. This CDR3 comprises 15 residues. V shed 3 bases and J shed 5 bases, with 16 bases lying between them. CDR1 and CDR2 from the germline V gene are SEHNR and FQNEAQ (reference sequence).

The sample taken for sequencing was PBMCs. The TCR comes from a man between 35 and 55 years old in good health and CMV-seronegative. The chain recombines TRBV7-9 with TRBJ2-5, with D perhaps TRBD2 (6 bases). In nucleotides, the CDR3 is TGTGCCAGCAGCTTTGACCAGGGAGGTGTTGAGACCCAGTACTTC. Protein sequence: CASSFDQGGVETQYF.